One sample yielded the 7 T cell receptor beta chains listed below, sequenced in a study of siplizumab effects on memory and regulatory T cells. The assay was immunoSEQ multiplex PCR, and TCRdb's table has in-frame clones only and misses some. The data contain more than 85,000 clones, approximately 92% of them singletons. The sample comprised CD4+ T cells sorted from blood. These receptors were obtained from a human donor in good health.

This chain links TRBV5-1 with TRBJ2-2; no definite D call. V lost 2 bases and J 4 bases, leaving 12 bases between the germline ends. CDR1 is SGHRS and CDR2 is YFSETQ in the germline V gene. The CDR3 consists of 15 residues. The CDR3 nucleotides are TGCGCCAGCAGCTTCTCGTTGGGGTCCACCGGGGAGCTGTTTTTT. Translation: CASSFSLGSTGELFF.

This clone showed up just once. The chain couples TRBV20-1 to TRBJ2-1; no firm D call. CDR1 and CDR2 (germline): DFQATT, SNEGSKA (reference sequence). The CDR3 consists of 10 residues. Trimming left V 5 bases short and J 2 bases short, with 1 base between. The CDR3 sequence: CSAPYNEQFF. For the CDR3, the DNA is TGCAGTGCTCCCTACAATGAGCAGTTCTTC.

This clone showed up just once. The V gene is TRBV27, the J gene TRBJ2-3, with TRBD2 identical over 11 bases. The junction had 10 bases not matched to a gene; V was cut back by 4 bases and J by 4 bases. This CDR3 region has 17 residues. Germline assignment: CDR1 MNHEY and CDR2 SMNVEV (reference sequence). The CDR3 sequence is CASSSGVLAGVSDTQYF. The CDR3 DNA is TGTGCCAGCAGTTCCGGGGTACTAGCGGGAGTGTCAGATACGCAGTATTTT.

Written as DNA, the CDR3 is TGTGCCAGTAGTATCCAAAATTTTGATATGAACACTGAAGCTTTCTTT. Its translation: CASSIQNFDMNTEAFF. The chain links TRBV19 to TRBJ1-1, with no clear D. Germline CDR1 reads LNHDA; CDR2 reads SQIVND (reference sequence). The V gene lost 3 bases and the J gene lost 0 bases, with 14 bases spanning the gap. This CDR3 comprises 16 residues.

This sequence joins TRBV19 and TRBJ2-7; the match to TRBD1 covers 7 bases. Germline V CDR1 and CDR2: LNHDA, SQIVND (reference sequence). Losses at the gene ends were 8 bases for V and 3 bases for J; bases not matched to a gene: 7. There are 13 residues in the CDR3. Here the CDR3 reads CASAYRDSYEQYF. In DNA, the CDR3 is TGTGCCAGTGCATACCGGGACAGCTACGAGCAGTACTTC.

This chain links TRBV5-1 with TRBJ2-2; TRBD1 matches 10 bases. Germline loops: CDR1 SGHRS, CDR2 YFSETQ. The V and J ends lost 0 bases and 4 bases, in that order; junction bases with no gene match: 3. The CDR3 covers 16 residues. The CDR3, as DNA: TGCGCCAGCAGCTTGGAGGGACAGGGGCCCACCGGGGAGCTGTTTTTT. It translates to CASSLEGQGPTGELFF.

The V gene is TRBV7-3, the J gene TRBJ2-3; D is ambiguous. Trimming took 2 bases from V and 1 from J, leaving 7 bases between them. This CDR3 has 14 amino acids. Looked up from germline, CDR1 is SGHTA and CDR2 is FQGTGA. CDR3 amino acids: CASSLGLGTDTQYF. Here the CDR3 DNA reads TGTGCCAGCAGCTTAGGTCTAGGCACAGATACGCAGTATTTT.